The 20 T cell receptor beta chains reported below all come from one sample, sequenced in a study of CD8 T cells in Susac syndrome. Reverse transcription of about 0.5 to 1 ug RNA used random hexamers. TCRdb independently ran MiXCR on the immunoSEQ multiplex PCR reads; one entry per CDR3 protein. The sample lists around 200,000 distinct CDR3 sequences, approximately 94% occurring once. The sequencing input was CD4+ T cells from PBMCs. Receptor source: a human donor with multiple sclerosis.

The chain carries TRBV3-1 and TRBJ2-5, with D possibly TRBD1 on 6 matching bases. CDR1 and CDR2 from the germline V gene are LGHDT and YNNKEL (reference sequence). CDR3 length equals 16 residues. V was trimmed by 1 base and J by 5 bases, leaving 17 bases between them. CDR3 in amino acids: CASSQGILTGRETQYF. The DNA for the CDR3 is TGTGCCAGCAGCCAAGGGATCCTGACAGGCAGGGAGACCCAGTACTTC.

This chain connects TRBV18 to TRBJ1-1, with D possibly being TRBD1 (5 bases). Between the trimmed V and J ends, which lost 2 bases and 4 bases, there was a span of 20 bases. There are 17 residues in the CDR3. CDR1 and CDR2 from the germline V gene are KGHSH and LQKENI. The CDR3 reads CASSPSYGGSIGTEAFF. For the CDR3, the DNA is TGTGCCAGCTCACCATCTTATGGGGGGTCGATTGGCACTGAAGCTTTCTTT.

V and J are TRBV7-9 and TRBJ2-2; 7 bases map to TRBD1. V lost 4 bases and J lost 3; bases outside the gene matches: 8. This CDR3 is 16 amino acids long. Germline V gene data show CDR1 as SEHNR and CDR2 as FQNEAQ (reference sequence). The CDR3 coding sequence is TGTGCCAGCAGCTCCCCACGGGACAGTTACACCGGGGAGCTGTTTTTT. As protein: CASSSPRDSYTGELFF.

V usage is TRBV6-9 and J usage is TRBJ2-5; no reliable D call. This CDR3 has 10 residues. The germline CDR1 and CDR2 sequences are MNHGY and SVAAGI. With 7 bases removed from V and 9 bases from J, the gap between germline ends came to 9 bases. CDR3 in amino acids: CASTQGSQYF. DNA of the CDR3: TGTGCCAGCACCCAAGGGTCCCAGTACTTC.

The chain recombines TRBV29-1 with TRBJ2-7; the match to TRBD1 covers 10 bases. CDR3 length: 12 residues. Germline V CDR1 and CDR2: SQVTM, ANQGSEA. Trimming took 6 bases from V and 7 from J; bases not matched to a gene: 6. CDR3 sequence (DNA): TGCAGCGTCGGACAGGGGGTGGGAGAGCAGTACTTC. The encoded protein is CSVGQGVGEQYF.

The V call is TRBV7-2, the J call TRBJ2-7, with TRBD1 matching over 7 bases. Trimming at V came to 5 bases and at J to 5 bases, leaving 6 bases not matched to a gene. CDR3 length: 13 amino acids. Germline V lookup: CDR1 SGHTA, CDR2 FQGNSA. This chain's CDR3 is CASSIRTGHEQYF. DNA for the CDR3: TGTGCCAGCAGCATCCGGACAGGCCACGAGCAGTACTTC.

The J gene is TRBJ1-6, the V gene TRBV20-1; TRBD1 might be the D (5 bases). CDR1 is DFQATT, CDR2 SNEGSKA, per germline (reference sequence). V was clipped by 2 bases and J by 7 bases, with 18 bases between them. The CDR3 has 16 amino acids. In nucleotides, the CDR3 is TGCAGTGCTAGATCCCAACTCGGGGGAAGGAATTCACCCCTCCACTTT. Translating it yields CSARSQLGGRNSPLHF.

V is TRBV2 and J is TRBJ2-5; 8 nucleotides match TRBD1. The V and J ends lost 5 bases and 3 bases, in that order; junction bases with no gene match: 2. The CDR3 contains 13 residues. In germline, CDR1 is SNHLY, CDR2 FYNNEI. CDR3 protein: CASSWDRKETQYF. CDR3 nucleotides: TGTGCCAGCAGTTGGGACAGGAAAGAGACCCAGTACTTC.

The rearrangement links TRBV27 to TRBJ2-3, with TRBD1 as a possible D gene (5 bases). The germline V gene has CDR1 MNHEY and CDR2 SMNVEV (reference sequence). V was clipped by 5 bases and J by 7 bases, with 16 bases between them. This CDR3 has 14 amino acids. CDR3 loop: CASSVPSMGHTQYF. CDR3 sequence (DNA): TGTGCCAGCAGTGTCCCTAGTATGGGGCATACGCAGTATTTT.

The chain joins TRBV29-1 to TRBJ2-5, with D possibly TRBD2 on 7 matching bases. The CDR3 spans 19 residues. The V end lost 0 bases, the J end lost 0 bases, and 23 bases lay between the germline ends. Germline V gene sequence: CDR1 SQVTM, CDR2 ANQGSEA. The CDR3 region has the DNA TGCAGCGTTGAAGATCGGGGGGCGAGGGTGCCCCCGTACCAAGAGACCCAGTACTTC. Its protein is CSVEDRGARVPPYQETQYF.

The chain is built from TRBV3-1 and TRBJ1-1, with D maybe TRBD1 (5 bases). With 4 bases removed from V and 4 bases from J, the gap between germline ends came to 16 bases. This CDR3 comprises 15 residues. The germline gives CDR1 LGHDT, CDR2 YNNKEL (reference sequence). The CDR3 protein is CASSPAGGLGTEAFF. Written as DNA, the CDR3 is TGTGCCAGCAGCCCGGCGGGGGGATTGGGCACTGAAGCTTTCTTT. The full variable domain, rest sourced from reference TRBV3-1 and TRBJ1-1, is DTAVSQTPKYLVTQMGNDKSIKCEQNLGHDTMYWYKQDSKKFLKIMFSYNNKELIINETVPNRFSPKSPDKAHLNLHINSLELGDSAVYFCASSPAGGLGTEAFFGQGTRLTVV.

The chain recombines TRBV4-3 with TRBJ1-5; D remains ambiguous. Looked up from germline, CDR1 is LGHNA and CDR2 is YSLEER. The V end was cut by 4 bases, the J end by 1 base, with 11 bases between. The CDR3 spans 15 residues. As DNA, the CDR3 is TGCGCCAGCAGCCTAGAGTGGTCGAGCAATCAGCCCCAGCATTTT. The encoded protein is CASSLEWSSNQPQHF.

This clonotype appeared a single time. This chain joins TRBV28 and TRBJ2-7; 9 bases map to TRBD2. V was pared by 1 base and J by 1 base, with 11 bases of the junction left unmatched. CDR1 and CDR2 from the germline V gene are MDHEN and SYDVKM. This CDR3 spans 18 amino acids. CDR3 in amino acids: CASSLLVSGGLKSYEQYF. CDR3 DNA: TGTGCCAGCAGTTTATTAGTTAGCGGGGGCCTAAAGTCCTACGAGCAGTACTTC.

CDR3 coding DNA: TGCGCCAGCAGCCAAGATTCGAGAGGGCAAGAGACCCAGTACTTC. Amino acid sequence: CASSQDSRGQETQYF. The chain has TRBV4-1 and TRBJ2-5; TRBD2 is a possible D gene (5 bases). The CDR3 runs to 15 residues. CDR1 MGHRA and CDR2 YSYEKL come from the germline V gene. V was trimmed by 0 bases and J by 2 bases, leaving 10 bases between them.

The rearrangement links TRBV20-1 to TRBJ2-7; the match to TRBD2 covers 10 bases. V was pared by 6 bases and J by 5 bases, with 7 bases of the junction left unmatched. The CDR3 is 13 amino acids. Germline V gene sequence: CDR1 DFQATT, CDR2 SNEGSKA (reference sequence). The CDR3 DNA follows: TGCAGTGCGTCTAGCGGGGGCAGTAACGAGCAGTACTTC. It translates to CSASSGGSNEQYF.

The table lists this clonotype with a few counts. One end of the junction does not line up with germline, which may come from a read error. The chain has TRBV7-2 and TRBJ1-2; tentatively, D is TRBD1 (5 bases). Germline CDR1 SGHTA, CDR2 FQGNSA. There are 15 residues in the CDR3. The CDR3 nucleotides are TGTGCCAGCAGCCTAGCCCCGGGACCGAACTATGGCTACACCTTC. Encoded protein: CASSLAPGPNYGYTF.

The rearrangement uses TRBV7-9 and TRBJ1-1, with D possibly matching TRBD1 (5 bases). CDR3 length equals 13 residues. V was pared by 8 bases and J by 5 bases, with 15 bases between. Germline loops: CDR1 SEHNR, CDR2 FQNEAQ (reference sequence). The CDR3, as DNA: TGTGCCAGCTCCCGGGACCCCGGAACTGAAGCTTTCTTT. This encodes CASSRDPGTEAFF.

V and J are TRBV3-1 and TRBJ1-2, with 7 bases aligning to TRBD1. In germline, CDR1 is LGHDT, CDR2 YNNKEL (reference sequence). J gave up 1 base and V 3 bases, and 2 bases lay outside the gene matches. The CDR3 extends over 14 amino acids. This chain's CDR3 is CASSQGTVNYGYTF. The CDR3 DNA sequence: TGTGCCAGCAGCCAGGGGACAGTTAACTATGGCTACACCTTC.

V and J are TRBV20-1 and TRBJ1-2; 7 nucleotides line up with TRBD1. Germline values: CDR1 DFQATT, CDR2 SNEGSKA (reference sequence). The CDR3 runs 13 residues. The CDR3 bases are TGCACTACTCCTGGACAGGAAAACTATGGCTACACCTTC. This gives the protein CTTPGQENYGYTF.

This chain joins TRBV6-2 or TRBV6-3 and TRBJ1-1; possibly TRBD1 for D (5 bases). Germline CDR1 and CDR2: MNHEY and SVGEGT. The CDR3 runs to 14 residues. The V end was cut by 0 bases, the J end by 7 bases, with 12 bases between. CDR3 sequence reads: CASSYSTRAHEAFF. The CDR3 nucleotides are TGTGCCAGCAGTTACTCGACCAGGGCCCATGAAGCTTTCTTT.